This T cell receptor beta chain is drawn from a study of T-cell reconstitution after alpha-beta-depleted transplantation in children. This clonotype was detected ten times or more. Its antigen is still unknown. Study-level findings and limits: Fresh T-cell production supplied most of the T-cell counts and diversity seen one year after transplant. Several hundred expanded graft clones reportedly were the source of alpha-beta T cells about two months after transplant. Diversity of TCRbeta at day 60 was high in some patients, arising from surviving recipient T cells and thymic progenitors.

For TCRbeta, the library was prepared with unique molecular identifiers. TCRdb reanalysed the PCR reads using MiXCR and keeps one entry per CDR3 protein. The sample has some 110,000 distinct CDR3 sequences; approximately 10% are singletons. The CDR3 has 14 residues. V gave up 5 bases and J gave up 2 bases, with 13 bases separating them. CDR1 MNHNS and CDR2 SASEGT come from the germline V gene. The origin of this receptor is a boy aged 2 to 10 with acute lymphoblastic leukemia, due to receive a stem cell transplant. The genes are TRBV6-1 and TRBJ2-7, with D possibly being TRBD2 (7 bases). The sample consisted of PBMCs, taken before TCRalphabeta/CD19-depleted stem cell transplant. CDR3: CASSKGGRTYEQYF. CDR3 DNA: TGTGCCAGCAGTAAGGGGGGGAGGACCTACGAGCAGTACTTC.